This TCR beta chain was observed in a study of cytomegalovirus exposure and HLA in healthy donors. 60 Vbeta and 13 Jbeta primers were used in PCR. Profiled with immunoSEQ multiplex PCR; TCRdb holds only in-frame clones, not every one. The sample records 150,000 to 170,000 clones, under 85% being singletons. Regarding the study as a whole: Compared with the roughly 730-donor mean, an Asian-associated ancestry cluster reportedly had fewer N-insertions, according to a later analysis. Some TCR beta chains (roughly 160 of them) were listed as cytomegalovirus-associated. Later analysis placed DRB1 highest and HLA-C lowest in TCR association rates, which differed by HLA locus.

This clone was observed a few times. The antigen is unknown. Between the trimmed V and J ends, which lost 5 bases and 4 bases, there was a span of 13 bases. The CDR3 spans 14 residues. Germline CDR1 and CDR2: SGHRS and YFSETQ. This TCR derives from a man in his late teens or twenties in good health and CMV-seronegative. Source material: PBMCs. The chain couples TRBV5-1 to TRBJ1-3; a possible D gene is TRBD1 (5 bases). The CDR3 DNA reads as TGCGCCAGCAGTCCGACAGTGAACGGAAACACCATATATTTT. This codes for CASSPTVNGNTIYF.